Listed here are 32 T cell receptor beta chains from one sample, sequenced in a study of CD8+ T cells in alopecia areata. Isolated RNA was reverse transcribed into cDNA used as the sequencing template. Profiling relied on immunoSEQ multiplex PCR, and the TCRdb table lists in-frame clones only, not all of them. The repertoire consists of around 35,000 clones, with around 57% occurring once and the leading ten covering about 1.7%. Across 4 to 6 patients, CD4+ cells underwent sorting into CD25+CD127- cells. Material for sequencing was CD4+ Tregs sorted from blood. Every receptor here comes from a human donor with alopecia areata.

The chain uses TRBV5-6 and TRBJ1-2; D remains unclear. CDR1 SGHDT and CDR2 YYEEEE come from the germline V gene. Trimming took 3 bases from V and 4 from J, leaving 13 bases between them. The CDR3 spans 14 residues. The chain's CDR3 is CASSSPRASYGYTF. The CDR3, as DNA: TGTGCCAGCAGCTCCCCGAGGGCATCCTATGGCTACACCTTC.

The chain employs TRBV6-6 and TRBJ2-1, with 11 bases identical to TRBD1. The CDR3 sequence is 14 residues long. CDR1 is MNHNY and CDR2 is SVGAGI in the germline V gene (reference sequence). V lost 4 bases and J lost 7; bases outside the gene matches: 3. The CDR3 DNA reads as TGTGCCAGCAGTTTGGGGACAGGGGGGAATGAGCAGTTCTTC. It specifies CASSLGTGGNEQFF.

This clone was seen more than once but under ten times. This sequence joins TRBV27 and TRBJ2-3; tentative D call: TRBD1 (6 bases). The V gene's germline CDR1 is MNHEY and CDR2 SMNVEV (reference sequence). V was shortened by 2 bases and J by 3 bases, with 6 bases between the two germline ends. This CDR3 spans 13 amino acids. CDR3 sequence (DNA): TGTGCCAGCAGTTTAGGACAGACAGATACGCAGTATTTT. This sequence encodes CASSLGQTDTQYF.

This sequence joins TRBV28 and TRBJ2-7; D is unresolved. The CDR3 contains 12 residues. V lost 4 bases to trimming and J lost 2 bases, with 6 bases between them. Germline V lookup: CDR1 MDHEN, CDR2 SYDVKM. The CDR3, as DNA: TGTGCCAGCAGTTACGGACCCTACGAGCAGTACTTC. Translation gives CASSYGPYEQYF.

The rearrangement joins TRBV2 to TRBJ1-2; 10 bases fit TRBD1. The CDR3 spans 13 residues. The germline gives CDR1 SNHLY, CDR2 FYNNEI. V lost 6 bases, J lost 4 bases, and 2 bases stayed unmatched. In nucleotides, the CDR3 is TGTGCCAGCAGCCGACAGGGGGCCTATGGCTACACCTTC. Residues: CASSRQGAYGYTF.

The chain carries TRBV5-1 and TRBJ2-2; D is undetermined. V gave up 0 bases and J gave up 5 bases, with 11 bases separating them. Germline loops: CDR1 SGHRS, CDR2 YFSETQ. CDR3 length: 15 amino acids. The CDR3 bases are TGCGCCAGCAGCTTGGGTTCTTTAGGGACCGGGGAGCTGTTTTTT. Amino acids: CASSLGSLGTGELFF. Filled out from reference TRBV5-1 and TRBJ2-2, the complete variable domain reads KAGVTQTPRYLIKTRGQQVTLSCSPISGHRSVSWYQQTPGQGLQFLFEYFSETQRNKGNFPGRFSGRQFSNSRSEMNVSTLELGDSALYLCASSLGSLGTGELFFGEGSRLTVL.

This clone is medium-sized. The V and J genes are TRBV28 and TRBJ2-1; TRBD2 agrees at 9 bases. V lost 6 bases and J lost 3; bases outside the gene matches: 3. This CDR3 comprises 14 residues. The germline gives CDR1 MDHEN, CDR2 SYDVKM. The CDR3 DNA reads as TGTGCCAGCAGCGCTAGCGGGGTCTACAATGAGCAGTTCTTC. Translated: CASSASGVYNEQFF.

The chain couples TRBV7-9 to TRBJ2-6; D ambiguous. The CDR3 is 16 amino acids. Trimming took 4 bases from V and 0 from J, leaving 10 bases between them. From germline, CDR1 is SEHNR and CDR2 FQNEAQ (reference sequence). The CDR3 loop is CASSYFGTSGANVLTF. The CDR3, as DNA: TGTGCCAGCAGCTACTTCGGCACCTCTGGGGCCAACGTCCTGACTTTC.

J is TRBJ1-1 and V is TRBV7-9, with a possible D match to TRBD1 (5 bases). This CDR3 is 14 amino acids long. Germline CDR1 SEHNR, CDR2 FQNEAQ (reference sequence). Trimming stripped 10 bases from V and 1 base from J, with 16 bases between. CDR3 loop: CATQKGVGNTEAFF. The CDR3 coding sequence is TGTGCCACCCAAAAAGGGGTCGGGAACACTGAAGCTTTCTTT.

This clone was counted a few times. This chain connects TRBV11-3 to TRBJ2-1; 9 bases map to TRBD2. The CDR3 is 17 amino acids. The ends lost 4 bases at V and 9 bases at J; junction bases unmatched: 16. The germline V gene has CDR1 SGHNT and CDR2 YENEEA. The CDR3 spells CASSSERGASRGGEQFF. In DNA, the CDR3 is TGTGCCAGCAGCTCGGAGCGGGGGGCCTCCAGGGGTGGTGAGCAGTTCTTC.

This clone is termed medium-sized (0.01 to 0.1%). The rearrangement uses TRBV7-2 and TRBJ2-7; D is unresolved. The CDR3 is made up of 12 amino acids. V lost 3 bases, J lost 4 bases, and 7 bases lay in between. Germline assignment: CDR1 SGHTA and CDR2 FQGNSA. CDR3 sequence (DNA): TGTGCCAGCAGCTTGAGTCGTTACGAGCAGTACTTC. As protein: CASSLSRYEQYF.

This clone was observed a handful of times. This chain uses TRBV4-3 with TRBJ2-7, with D possibly matching TRBD1 (6 bases). Trimming removed 4 bases at V and 0 bases at J, with 19 bases between. Per germline, CDR1 LGHNA and CDR2 YSLEER. The CDR3 is made up of 17 amino acids. This CDR3 reads CASSLHVHQQGSYEQYF. DNA of the CDR3: TGCGCCAGCAGCCTTCACGTTCACCAACAGGGCTCCTACGAGCAGTACTTC.

The chain carries TRBV4-2 and TRBJ2-6, with D uncertain. Germline CDR1 is LGHNA and CDR2 is YNFKEQ. The V end lost 0 bases, the J end lost 2 bases, and 17 bases lay between the germline ends. CDR3 size: 19 residues. CDR3 nucleotide sequence: TGTGCCAGCAGCCAAGAGAACCCCCTGGTTCGTACTGGGGCCAACGTCCTGACTTTC. Its translation: CASSQENPLVRTGANVLTF.

The V and J genes are TRBV6-1 and TRBJ1-5, with no clear D. The V gene's germline CDR1 is MNHNS and CDR2 SASEGT. V lost 5 bases and J 4 bases, leaving 6 bases between the germline ends. CDR3 length equals 12 residues. CDR3 DNA sequence: TGTGCCAGCAGTTCAGAAAATCAGCCCCAGCATTTT. Its protein product is CASSSENQPQHF.

This clone turned up a few times. The chain carries TRBV19 and TRBJ1-4; 8 nucleotides line up with TRBD1. V shed 4 bases, J shed 11 bases, and the junction held 9 bases outside the gene matches. Per germline, CDR1 LNHDA and CDR2 SQIVND (reference sequence). CDR3 length: 14 residues. The chain's CDR3 is CASSTGQAHRKLFF. The CDR3 nucleotides are TGTGCCAGTAGTACGGGACAGGCCCATCGGAAACTGTTTTTT.

V usage is TRBV5-4 and J usage is TRBJ2-2, with TRBD2 matching 9 bases. The germline CDR1 and CDR2 sequences are SGHNT and YYREEE (reference sequence). The CDR3 has 15 amino acids. V gave up 7 bases and J gave up 4 bases; unmatched junction bases: 8. The DNA of the CDR3 is TGTGCCAGCGGCGGGGAGCGGGAGGCCACCGGGGAGCTGTTTTTT. This translates into CASGGEREATGELFF.

V and J are TRBV14 and TRBJ2-1, with TRBD2 identical over 11 bases. There are 16 residues in the CDR3. Germline CDR1 and CDR2: SGHDN and FVKESK. Trimming at V came to 0 bases and at J to 8 bases, leaving 6 bases not matched to a gene. CDR3 sequence: CASSQDLLAGEYEQFF. The CDR3 DNA is TGTGCCAGCAGCCAAGACCTACTAGCGGGGGAGTATGAGCAGTTCTTC.

This chain links TRBV29-1 with TRBJ2-7; unclear D gene. V dropped 4 bases and J dropped 0 bases, with 10 bases sitting between them. Germline-derived CDR1 and CDR2 are SQVTM and ANQGSEA. This CDR3 is 13 amino acids long. CDR3 sequence (DNA): TGCAGCGTTGTGGGCAGGCCCTCCTACGAGCAGTACTTC. Translated: CSVVGRPSYEQYF.

In its sample, this clone was seen a few times. The chain recombines TRBV7-2 with TRBJ2-2; D is possibly TRBD2 (6 bases). The CDR3 consists of 14 residues. Trimming pared 5 bases from V and 6 bases from J, leaving 13 bases between. Germline V gene sequence: CDR1 SGHTA, CDR2 FQGNSA. CDR3 in amino acids: CASSPKLASGELFF. The DNA of the CDR3 is TGTGCCAGCAGCCCGAAACTAGCTTCCGGGGAGCTGTTTTTT.

The chain joins TRBV6-5 to TRBJ2-7; weak D call: TRBD2 (5 bases). The CDR3 runs to 14 residues. V lost 6 bases, J lost 2 bases, and 14 bases lay in between. Germline loops: CDR1 MNHEY, CDR2 SVGAGI. CDR3 amino acids: CASSDGDKPYEQYF. CDR3 DNA: TGTGCCAGCAGCGACGGGGATAAACCCTACGAGCAGTACTTC.

The chain carries TRBV5-1 and TRBJ2-3, with 7 bases fitting TRBD2. V gave up 0 bases and J gave up 0 bases; unmatched junction bases: 7. This CDR3 contains 17 residues. Germline V gives CDR1 SGHRS, CDR2 YFSETQ. The CDR3, as DNA: TGCGCCAGCAGCTTGGCCAGGGCTAGCGGTAGCACAGATACGCAGTATTTT. Its translation is CASSLARASGSTDTQYF.

The V call is TRBV4-2, the J call TRBJ1-2; 8 nucleotides agree with TRBD1. V trimming: 0 bases; J trimming: 8 bases; junction bases outside the gene matches: 5. The CDR3 covers 14 residues. Germline V gene lookup returns CDR1 LGHNA and CDR2 YNFKEQ. The CDR3 spells CASSQDTGGIGYTF. CDR3 DNA: TGTGCCAGCAGCCAAGACACAGGGGGGATAGGCTACACCTTC.

V usage is TRBV6-5 and J usage is TRBJ1-1; a possible D gene is TRBD1 (6 bases). Germline CDR1 MNHEY, CDR2 SVGAGI. V was trimmed by 6 bases and J by 8 bases, leaving 16 bases between them. The CDR3 loop spans 13 amino acids. The CDR3 protein is CASSQNRVREAFF. For the CDR3, the DNA is TGTGCCAGCAGCCAAAACAGGGTACGGGAAGCTTTCTTT.

This chain connects TRBV5-1 to TRBJ2-1; 7 nucleotides align to TRBD1. The V segment lost 4 bases and the J segment 12 bases; nucleotides outside the gene matches: 13. The germline CDR1 and CDR2 sequences are SGHRS and YFSETQ. The CDR3 runs to 14 residues. In DNA form, the CDR3 reads TGCGCCAGCAGCACACCGGGACAGCTTTCTCGGCAGTTCTTC. It is translated as CASSTPGQLSRQFF.

J is TRBJ2-4 and V is TRBV19; possibly TRBD2 for D (5 bases). The CDR3 is 11 residues long. Germline CDR1 and CDR2: LNHDA and SQIVND (reference sequence). V was clipped by 8 bases and J by 9 bases, with 11 bases between them. The DNA for the CDR3 is TGTGCCAGTGCCAGTGGAGGCATTCAGTACTTC. As protein: CASASGGIQYF. The full variable domain, in which reference TRBV19 and TRBJ2-4 provide the parts outside the CDR3, is DGGITQSPKYLFRKEGQNVTLSCEQNLNHDAMYWYRQDPGQGLRLIYYSQIVNDFQKGDIAEGYSVSREKKESFPLTVTSAQKNPTAFYLCASASGGIQYFGAGTRLSVL.

In its sample, this clone was seen a few times. V gene TRBV6-6 combines with J gene TRBJ2-1; 10 positions match TRBD2. Germline V CDR1 and CDR2: MNHNY, SVGAGI (reference sequence). V lost 4 bases and J lost 3; bases outside the gene matches: 3. The CDR3 is made up of 15 amino acids. CDR3 region: CASSSRTSGYNEQFF. The CDR3 nucleotides read TGTGCCAGCAGTTCAAGGACTAGCGGCTACAATGAGCAGTTCTTC.

The gene calls are TRBV4-1 and TRBJ2-5; D unclear. Germline CDR1 MGHRA, CDR2 YSYEKL. This CDR3 has 14 amino acids. The germline V and J ends were trimmed by 4 bases and 4 bases, with 13 bases remaining between them. The chain's CDR3 is CASSPGRWGETQYF. The CDR3 region has the DNA TGCGCCAGCAGCCCCGGACGCTGGGGAGAGACCCAGTACTTC.

V is TRBV28 and J is TRBJ2-3; TRBD2 agrees at 12 bases. Losses at the gene ends were 6 bases for V and 5 bases for J; bases not matched to a gene: 12. CDR3 length: 17 amino acids. Per the germline V gene, CDR1 is MDHEN and CDR2 is SYDVKM. CDR3 region: CASSPGLAGPRGDTQYF. In DNA form, the CDR3 reads TGTGCCAGCAGCCCAGGACTAGCGGGACCCCGAGGAGATACGCAGTATTTT. Looking up the rest from reference TRBV28 and TRBJ2-3 gives the full variable domain: DVKVTQSSRYLVKRTGEKVFLECVQDMDHENMFWYRQDPGLGLRLIYFSYDVKMKEKGDIPEGYSVSREKKERFSLILESASTNQTSMYLCASSPGLAGPRGDTQYFGPGTRLTVL.

The chain carries TRBV28 and TRBJ2-3; TRBD2 matches 16 bases. The V gene's germline CDR1 is MDHEN and CDR2 SYDVKM. J lost 5 bases, V lost 6 bases, and 29 bases had no gene match. CDR3 length equals 24 residues. The CDR3 sequence: CASRDSGTSGRAPFSVRVRDTQYF. The DNA of the CDR3 is TGTGCCAGCAGGGATTCCGGGACTAGCGGGAGGGCCCCATTTAGCGTACGGGTTCGAGATACGCAGTATTTT.

The chain employs TRBV20-1 and TRBJ2-1; no definite D call. The CDR3 runs to 11 residues. V dropped 5 bases and J dropped 9 bases, with 11 bases sitting between them. The germline V gene has CDR1 DFQATT and CDR2 SNEGSKA (reference sequence). The CDR3 nucleotides read TGCAGTGCTTCTAGACACGGTGAGCAGTTCTTC. This codes for CSASRHGEQFF.

The chain recombines TRBV7-2 with TRBJ2-1, with D perhaps TRBD2 (6 bases). CDR3 length equals 16 residues. Germline V gives CDR1 SGHTA, CDR2 FQGNSA. V gave up 3 bases and J gave up 0 bases, with 12 bases separating them. CDR3 sequence reads: CASSLGRGSSYNEQFF. The CDR3 DNA reads TGTGCCAGCAGCTTGGGGCGGGGCAGCTCCTACAATGAGCAGTTCTTC.

The CDR3 is CASSKGNYGYTF. As DNA, the CDR3 is TGTGCCAGCAGTAAGGGTAACTATGGCTACACCTTC. This rearrangement joins TRBV9 to TRBJ1-2; no clear D. Trimming shortened V by 5 bases and J by 1 base, and 6 bases separated the two germline ends. The CDR3 contains 12 residues. Germline V gene data show CDR1 as SGDLS and CDR2 as YYNGEE.